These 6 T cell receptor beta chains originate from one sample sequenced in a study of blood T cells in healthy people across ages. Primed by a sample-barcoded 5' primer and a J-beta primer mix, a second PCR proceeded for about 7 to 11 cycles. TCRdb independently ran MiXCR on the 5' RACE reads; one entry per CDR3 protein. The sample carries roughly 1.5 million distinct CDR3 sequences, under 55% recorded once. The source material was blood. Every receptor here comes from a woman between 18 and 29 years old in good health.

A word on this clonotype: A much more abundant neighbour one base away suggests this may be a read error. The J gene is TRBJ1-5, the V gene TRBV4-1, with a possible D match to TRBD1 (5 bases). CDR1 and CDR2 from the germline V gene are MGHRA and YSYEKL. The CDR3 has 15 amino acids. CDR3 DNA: TGCGTCAGCAGCCCTCGAACAGGACTCAATCAGCCCCAGCATTTT. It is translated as CVSSPRTGLNQPQHF.

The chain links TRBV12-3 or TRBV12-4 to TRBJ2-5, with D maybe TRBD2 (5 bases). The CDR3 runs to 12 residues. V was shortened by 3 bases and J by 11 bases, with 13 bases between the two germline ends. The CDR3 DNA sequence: TGTGCCAGCAGTTTCTCGTTATGGGAGCAGTACTTC. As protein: CASSFSLWEQYF.

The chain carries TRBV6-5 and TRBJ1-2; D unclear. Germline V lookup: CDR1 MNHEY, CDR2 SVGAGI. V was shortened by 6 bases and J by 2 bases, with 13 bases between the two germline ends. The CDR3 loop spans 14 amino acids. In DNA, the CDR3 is TGTGCCAGCAGGACCTACGGGGTAAACTATGGCTACACCTTC. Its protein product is CASRTYGVNYGYTF.

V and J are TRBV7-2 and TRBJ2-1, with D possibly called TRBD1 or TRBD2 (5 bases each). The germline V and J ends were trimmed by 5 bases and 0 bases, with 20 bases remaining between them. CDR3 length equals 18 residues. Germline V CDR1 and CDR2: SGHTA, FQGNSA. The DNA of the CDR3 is TGTGCCAGCAGCCCCCCCTTTGGGGGAGACCCCTCCTACAATGAGCAGTTCTTC. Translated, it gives CASSPPFGGDPSYNEQFF. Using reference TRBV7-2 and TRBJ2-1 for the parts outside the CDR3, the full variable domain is GAGVSQSPSNKVTEKGKDVELRCDPISGHTALYWYRQSLGQGLEFLIYFQGNSAPDKSGLPSDRFSAERTGGSVSTLTIQRTQQEDSAVYLCASSPPFGGDPSYNEQFFGPGTRLTVL.

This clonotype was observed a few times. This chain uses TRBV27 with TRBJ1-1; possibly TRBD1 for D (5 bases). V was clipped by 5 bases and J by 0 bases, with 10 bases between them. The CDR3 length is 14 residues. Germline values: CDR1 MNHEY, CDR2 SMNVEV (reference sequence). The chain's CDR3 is CASSLTDMNTEAFF. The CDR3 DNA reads TGTGCCAGCAGTCTGACAGACATGAACACTGAAGCTTTCTTT.

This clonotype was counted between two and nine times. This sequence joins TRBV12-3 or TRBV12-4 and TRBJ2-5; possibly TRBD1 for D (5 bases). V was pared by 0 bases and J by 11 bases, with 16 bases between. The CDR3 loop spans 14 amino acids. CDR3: CASSLAGRDNEQYF. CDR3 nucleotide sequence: TGTGCCAGCAGTTTAGCGGGGCGAGACAATGAGCAGTACTTC.